The 30 T cell receptor beta chains reported below all come from one sample, sequenced in a study of T cell repertoires in cytomegalovirus infection. Each CDR3 protein gets one entry after TCRdb re-called the reads with MiXCR. The sample consists of 200,000 to 300,000 distinct CDR3 sequences, 9.1% of them appearing once. The sequenced material came from PBMCs. The receptor set was obtained from a human donor in good health (CMV status not recorded). Some clones in this sample may be carry-over from other donors' samples.

This clonotype was observed many times. The rearrangement joins TRBV7-2 to TRBJ1-2; a possible D gene is TRBD1 (5 bases). The CDR3 runs 14 residues. Trimming stripped 1 base from V and 7 bases from J, with 13 bases between. Germline V gene sequence: CDR1 SGHTA, CDR2 FQGNSA. CDR3 region: CASSLVRGEAGYTF. In nucleotides, the CDR3 is TGTGCCAGCAGCTTAGTGAGGGGAGAGGCTGGCTACACCTTC.

This clonotype has more than one count but fewer than ten. This chain connects TRBV12-3 or TRBV12-4 to TRBJ1-2, with a tentative D call TRBD1 (6 bases). V lost 4 bases to trimming and J lost 3 bases, with 15 bases between them. The CDR3 extends over 15 amino acids. The CDR3 spells CASSSSPGDHYGYTF. CDR3 nucleotide sequence: TGTGCCAGCAGTTCCTCGCCAGGGGACCACTATGGCTACACCTTC.

This clonotype was counted a few times. This chain uses TRBV15 with TRBJ2-7; D uncertain. The CDR3 contains 13 residues. V was trimmed by 0 bases and J by 6 bases, leaving 9 bases between them. CDR1 and CDR2 from the germline V gene are LNHNV and YYDKDF (reference sequence). Here the CDR3 DNA reads TGTGCCACCAGCAGAGATCGGGTCTCCGAGCAGTACTTC. This codes for CATSRDRVSEQYF.

This clonotype was counted ten times or more. The CDR3 protein is CASSRGTGLNEQYF. The CDR3 DNA sequence: TGTGCCAGCAGCCGCGGGACAGGGTTAAACGAGCAGTACTTC. The chain joins TRBV7-8 to TRBJ2-7, with 9 nucleotides matching TRBD1. Germline trimming cut 5 bases from V and 5 bases from J; bases unmatched to any gene: 7. Germline lookup yields CDR1 SGHVS and CDR2 FQNEAQ. This CDR3 region has 14 residues.

The rearrangement joins TRBV20-1 to TRBJ2-7; D may be TRBD2 (6 bases). CDR3 length: 14 amino acids. V lost 4 bases, J lost 0 bases, and 13 bases lay in between. Per the germline V gene, CDR1 is DFQATT and CDR2 is SNEGSKA (reference sequence). CDR3 amino acids: CSAMGLLSSYEQYF. In nucleotides, the CDR3 is TGCAGTGCTATGGGACTCCTGAGCTCCTACGAGCAGTACTTC.

This clonotype has a handful of counts. The chain joins TRBV11-3 to TRBJ2-6, with a weak D call TRBD2 (5 bases). Trimming removed 1 base from V and 4 bases from J, with 8 bases in between. Germline V gives CDR1 SGHNT, CDR2 YENEEA. The CDR3 has 15 residues. CDR3 nucleotide sequence: TGTGCCAGCAGCTTAGGAGGGTACGGGGCCAACGTCCTGACTTTC. Amino acid sequence: CASSLGGYGANVLTF.

This clonotype has a count of ten or more. The chain joins TRBV7-9 to TRBJ2-5; weak D call: TRBD1 (6 bases). This CDR3 has 13 amino acids. Germline V gene data show CDR1 as SEHNR and CDR2 as FQNEAQ (reference sequence). With 9 bases removed from V and 5 bases from J, the gap between germline ends came to 16 bases. The CDR3 DNA is TGTGCCAGTAGTTCCTCAGGGGAGGAGACCCAGTACTTC. It is translated as CASSSSGEETQYF.

This rearrangement joins TRBV20-1 to TRBJ2-3; maybe TRBD1 (5 bases). The germline V gene encodes CDR1 DFQATT and CDR2 SNEGSKA (reference sequence). CDR3 size: 15 residues. The V end lost 0 bases, the J end lost 5 bases, and 15 bases lay between the germline ends. The CDR3 nucleotides read TGCAGTGCTAGAGACGCCAACTTAGGGGTAGATACGCAGTATTTT. Its translation is CSARDANLGVDTQYF.

This clonotype was detected ten times or more. The rearrangement joins TRBV7-2 to TRBJ1-5; tentative D call: TRBD1 (5 bases). V was trimmed by 3 bases and J by 3 bases, leaving 12 bases between them. The CDR3 is 15 residues long. Germline V gene sequence: CDR1 SGHTA, CDR2 FQGNSA. CDR3 in amino acids: CASSLRPTDNQPQHF. DNA of the CDR3: TGTGCCAGCAGCTTGAGGCCGACAGACAATCAGCCCCAGCATTTT.

Many counts were recorded for this clonotype. This sequence joins TRBV7-2 and TRBJ1-5; D unresolved. The CDR3 runs 18 residues. Looked up from germline, CDR1 is SGHTA and CDR2 is FQGNSA. V shed 2 bases and J shed 1 base, with 18 bases lying between them. Written as DNA, the CDR3 is TGTGCCAGCAGCTTACTATTGACGCGGGGTGGGAGCAATCAGCCCCAGCATTTT. Translated: CASSLLLTRGGSNQPQHF.

This clonotype was seen at least ten times. The chain uses TRBV6-2 or TRBV6-3 and TRBJ2-7; D gene unclear. Germline CDR1 reads MNHEY; CDR2 reads SVGEGT. This CDR3 is built from 12 residues. The V end was cut by 4 bases, the J end by 7 bases, with 11 bases between. As DNA, the CDR3 is TGTGCCAGCAGTTTCCTTACGCGAGAGCAGTACTTC. Translation: CASSFLTREQYF.

The chain employs TRBV7-3 and TRBJ2-5, with no clear D. V was trimmed by 2 bases and J by 5 bases, leaving 12 bases between them. The CDR3 runs 14 residues. Germline values: CDR1 SGHTA, CDR2 FQGTGA. CDR3 DNA sequence: TGTGCCAGCAGCTTATCCGCAGGCCAGGAGACCCAGTACTTC. It is translated as CASSLSAGQETQYF.

In its sample, this clonotype was seen a few times. The chain has TRBV28 and TRBJ2-7; 7 positions agree with TRBD1. The CDR3 has 14 amino acids. CDR1 and CDR2 from the germline V gene are MDHEN and SYDVKM. Unmatched junction bases numbered 4, after V lost 4 bases and J lost 1 base. CDR3 region: CASSWGQISYEQYF. The DNA of the CDR3 is TGTGCCAGCAGTTGGGGACAGATATCCTACGAGCAGTACTTC.

This clonotype was counted at least ten times. CDR3 loop: CASSLGWGTGGLDEQYF. The CDR3, as DNA: TGTGCCAGCAGCTTAGGGTGGGGGACAGGGGGCCTCGACGAGCAGTACTTC. The genes are TRBV7-2 and TRBJ2-7, with 12 nucleotides matching TRBD1. This CDR3 contains 17 residues. The V segment lost 1 base and the J segment 5 bases; nucleotides outside the gene matches: 9. Germline CDR1 is SGHTA and CDR2 is FQGNSA.

The chain has TRBV19 and TRBJ2-7, with 11 bases identical to TRBD1. With 10 bases clipped from V and 4 bases from J, the junction kept 6 bases outside the gene matches. Germline V CDR1 and CDR2: LNHDA, SQIVND (reference sequence). The CDR3 spans 13 residues. The CDR3 here is CATRTGGRYEQYF. As DNA, the CDR3 is TGTGCCACCAGGACAGGGGGCAGGTACGAGCAGTACTTC.

This clonotype has a count of ten or more. J is TRBJ1-1 and V is TRBV7-2; 11 nucleotides agree with TRBD1. The CDR3 is 16 residues long. Germline V gene data show CDR1 as SGHTA and CDR2 as FQGNSA. J lost 3 bases, V lost 4 bases, and 7 bases had no gene match. This CDR3 is CASSSGTGGWDTEAFF. The CDR3 DNA is TGTGCCAGCAGCTCCGGGACAGGGGGATGGGACACTGAAGCTTTCTTT. Based on the CDR3 plus reference TRBV7-2 and TRBJ1-1, the full variable domain is GAGVSQSPSNKVTEKGKDVELRCDPISGHTALYWYRQSLGQGLEFLIYFQGNSAPDKSGLPSDRFSAERTGGSVSTLTIQRTQQEDSAVYLCASSSGTGGWDTEAFFGQGTRLTVV.

This clonotype has more than one count but fewer than ten. The V and J genes are TRBV6-1 and TRBJ1-6; the D is unclear. Germline V gene sequence: CDR1 MNHNS, CDR2 SASEGT. The CDR3 is 16 residues long. V was clipped by 6 bases and J by 5 bases, with 17 bases between them. The CDR3 protein is CASSVSKEAHNSPLHF. The DNA of the CDR3 is TGTGCCAGCAGCGTTAGCAAGGAGGCCCATAATTCACCCCTCCACTTT.

This clonotype was detected a few times. This chain links TRBV18 with TRBJ1-5; a weak D match, TRBD1 (5 bases). CDR3 length: 16 residues. Germline V gene data show CDR1 as KGHSH and CDR2 as LQKENI. V lost 3 bases and J 7 bases, leaving 19 bases between the germline ends. The CDR3 DNA reads as TGTGCCAGCTCACCTGGCCGGGACCCCCACGTGCAGCCCCAGCATTTT. This codes for CASSPGRDPHVQPQHF. Together with reference TRBV18 and TRBJ1-5, the CDR3 gives the full variable domain: NAGVMQNPRHLVRRRGQEARLRCSPMKGHSHVYWYRQLPEEGLKFMVYLQKENIIDESGMPKERFSAEFPKEGPSILRIQQVVRGDSAAYFCASSPGRDPHVQPQHFGDGTRLSIL.

This clonotype was observed many times. The rearrangement uses TRBV2 and TRBJ2-2; D may be TRBD2 (6 bases). The CDR3 is 15 residues long. Germline V gives CDR1 SNHLY, CDR2 FYNNEI. Trimming removed 7 bases from V and 1 base from J, with 13 bases in between. CDR3 residues: CASKVEGLNTGELFF. In DNA, the CDR3 is TGTGCCAGCAAGGTGGAGGGCCTGAACACCGGGGAGCTGTTTTTT.

This clonotype was picked up many times. This CDR3 reads CASSFLGTLYSNQPQHF. The CDR3, as DNA: TGTGCCAGCAGTTTCCTAGGGACACTTTATAGCAATCAGCCCCAGCATTTT. V usage is TRBV12-3 or TRBV12-4 and J usage is TRBJ1-5; D is possibly TRBD1 (6 bases). V lost 3 bases and J 0 bases, leaving 15 bases between the germline ends. The CDR3 is 17 amino acids.

This clonotype was seen ten or more times. The chain uses TRBV28 and TRBJ1-2; possibly TRBD1 for D (6 bases). The CDR3 spans 12 residues. The V end lost 2 bases, the J end lost 9 bases, and 10 bases lay between the germline ends. Germline V CDR1 and CDR2: MDHEN, SYDVKM. As DNA, the CDR3 is TGTGCCAGCAGTTTAGGTCAGGGGCGCTACACCTTC. Translating it yields CASSLGQGRYTF.

This clonotype has at least ten counts. This chain connects TRBV7-2 to TRBJ2-2, with 9 bases matching TRBD1. V dropped 1 base and J dropped 5; count of bases not matched to a gene: 2. Germline V gene data show CDR1 as SGHTA and CDR2 as FQGNSA. The CDR3 length is 15 residues. The CDR3 bases are TGTGCCAGCAGCTTAGACAGGGGGCTAACCGGGGAGCTGTTTTTT. Translation: CASSLDRGLTGELFF.

This clonotype has at least ten counts. The gene calls are TRBV7-2 and TRBJ1-1; D gene unclear. With 1 base removed from V and 11 bases from J, the gap between germline ends came to 11 bases. Per the germline V gene, CDR1 is SGHTA and CDR2 is FQGNSA. This CDR3 has 12 residues. The CDR3 coding sequence is TGTGCCAGCAGCTTAGTCGGGGTTAGTGCTTTCTTT. Its protein is CASSLVGVSAFF.

J is TRBJ1-1 and V is TRBV3-1; D call uncertain. V shed 4 bases and J shed 1 base, with 13 bases lying between them. CDR1 and CDR2 (germline): LGHDT, YNNKEL (reference sequence). This CDR3 is built from 15 residues. Here the CDR3 DNA reads TGTGCCAGCAGCCCCGGGGTACAGAAGAACACTGAAGCTTTCTTT. This translates into CASSPGVQKNTEAFF.

This clonotype came up many times. The chain combines TRBV7-2 with TRBJ1-2; 7 bases map to TRBD1. This CDR3 is built from 14 residues. In germline, CDR1 is SGHTA, CDR2 FQGNSA. V lost 6 bases to trimming and J lost 5 bases; unmatched junction nucleotides: 9. The CDR3 spells CASRPPGQNYGYTF. The DNA of the CDR3 is TGTGCCAGCAGACCTCCGGGACAGAATTATGGCTACACCTTC.

This rearrangement joins TRBV20-1 to TRBJ1-1; TRBD1 matches at 10 bases. Germline lookup yields CDR1 DFQATT and CDR2 SNEGSKA (reference sequence). This CDR3 is built from 12 residues. V gave up 5 bases and J gave up 6 bases; unmatched junction bases: 3. The CDR3 loop reads CSAGQGEAEAFF. CDR3 DNA sequence: TGCAGTGCTGGACAGGGGGAGGCTGAAGCTTTCTTT.

This clonotype was counted at least ten times. V gene TRBV7-2 combines with J gene TRBJ1-1; D uncertain. This CDR3 has 15 residues. CDR1 is SGHTA, CDR2 FQGNSA, per germline. V was trimmed by 5 bases and J by 1 base, leaving 14 bases between them. CDR3 nucleotide sequence: TGTGCCAGCAGCCCAGACGGCCGCCCGAACACTGAAGCTTTCTTT. This translates into CASSPDGRPNTEAFF.

This clonotype was observed many times. This chain links TRBV7-6 with TRBJ2-7; 9 nucleotides match TRBD2. CDR1 SGHVS and CDR2 FNYEAQ come from the germline V gene. The CDR3 contains 14 residues. After removal of 4 bases from V and 2 bases from J, the junction contained 3 bases not matched to a gene. The CDR3 DNA is TGTGCCAGCAGCTCGCTAGCGGGGACCTACGAGCAGTACTTC. Residues: CASSSLAGTYEQYF.

This clonotype was counted at least ten times. J is TRBJ2-3 and V is TRBV11-2; unclear D gene. V lost 3 bases to trimming and J lost 0 bases, with 7 bases between them. The CDR3 contains 14 residues. Germline CDR1 is SGHAT and CDR2 is FQNNGV. CDR3 in amino acids: CASSFPHSTDTQYF. In DNA, the CDR3 is TGTGCCAGCAGCTTTCCCCACAGCACAGATACGCAGTATTTT. Supplemented by reference TRBV11-2 and TRBJ2-3, the full variable domain reads EAGVAQSPRYKIIEKRQSVAFWCNPISGHATLYWYQQILGQGPKLLIQFQNNGVVDDSQLPKDRFSAERLKGVDSTLKIQPAKLEDSAVYLCASSFPHSTDTQYFGPGTRLTVL.

This clonotype was counted ten times or more. The J gene is TRBJ2-1, the V gene TRBV7-2, with 10 bases fitting TRBD2. The CDR3 totals 15 residues. CDR1 and CDR2 from the germline V gene are SGHTA and FQGNSA. V was clipped by 5 bases and J by 6 bases; unmatched bases: 7. The CDR3 nucleotides read TGTGCCAGCAGCAAATCCGGGACTAGCGCCAATGAGCAGTTCTTC. As protein: CASSKSGTSANEQFF.